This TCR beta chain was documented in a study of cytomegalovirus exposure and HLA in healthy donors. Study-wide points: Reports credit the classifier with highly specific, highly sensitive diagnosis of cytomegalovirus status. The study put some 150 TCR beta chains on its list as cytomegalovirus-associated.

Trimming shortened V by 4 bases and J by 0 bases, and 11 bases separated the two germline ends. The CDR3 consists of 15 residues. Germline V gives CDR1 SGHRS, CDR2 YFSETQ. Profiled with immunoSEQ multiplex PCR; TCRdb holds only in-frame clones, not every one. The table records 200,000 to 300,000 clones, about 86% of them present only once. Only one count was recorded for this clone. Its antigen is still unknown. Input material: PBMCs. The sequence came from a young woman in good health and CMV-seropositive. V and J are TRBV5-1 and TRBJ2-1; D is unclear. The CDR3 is CASSPPMSSYNEQFF. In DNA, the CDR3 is TGCGCCAGCAGCCCCCCCATGAGCTCCTACAATGAGCAGTTCTTC.